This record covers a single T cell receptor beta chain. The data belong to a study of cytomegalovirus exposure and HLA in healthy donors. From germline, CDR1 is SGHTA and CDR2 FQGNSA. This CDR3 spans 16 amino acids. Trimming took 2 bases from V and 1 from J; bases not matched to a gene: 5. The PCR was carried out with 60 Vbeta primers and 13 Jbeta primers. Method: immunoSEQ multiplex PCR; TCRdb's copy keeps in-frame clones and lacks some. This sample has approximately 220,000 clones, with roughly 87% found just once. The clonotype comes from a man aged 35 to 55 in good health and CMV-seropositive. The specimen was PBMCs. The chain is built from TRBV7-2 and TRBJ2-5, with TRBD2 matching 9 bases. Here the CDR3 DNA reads TGTGCCAGCAGCTTATGGTCGACTAGCGGCCAAGAGACCCAGTACTTC. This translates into CASSLWSTSGQETQYF. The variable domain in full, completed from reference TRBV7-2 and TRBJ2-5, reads GAGVSQSPSNKVTEKGKDVELRCDPISGHTALYWYRQSLGQGLEFLIYFQGNSAPDKSGLPSDRFSAERTGGSVSTLTIQRTQQEDSAVYLCASSLWSTSGQETQYFGPGTRLLVL.